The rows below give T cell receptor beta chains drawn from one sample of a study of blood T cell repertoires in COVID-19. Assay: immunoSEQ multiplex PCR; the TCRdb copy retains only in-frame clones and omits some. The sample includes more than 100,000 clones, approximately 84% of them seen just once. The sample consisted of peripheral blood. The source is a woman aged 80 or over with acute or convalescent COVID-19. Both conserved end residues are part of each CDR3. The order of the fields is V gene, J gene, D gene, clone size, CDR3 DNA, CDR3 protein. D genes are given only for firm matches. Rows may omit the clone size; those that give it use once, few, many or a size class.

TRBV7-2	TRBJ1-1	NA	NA	TGTGCCAGCAGCTTACGTCCCGGGGGAGAGAACACTGAAGCTTTCTTT	CASSLRPGGENTEAFF
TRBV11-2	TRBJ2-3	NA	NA	TGTGCCAGCAGCCCACCCGGGGTTCTCACAGATACGCAGTATTTT	CASSPPGVLTDTQYF
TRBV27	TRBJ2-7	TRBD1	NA	TGTGCCAGCAGTAGGGACAGGGGGACCTACGAGCAGTACTTC	CASSRDRGTYEQYF
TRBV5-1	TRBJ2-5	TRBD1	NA	TGCGCCAGCAGCGGAGAGACAGGGGTTGGGACCCAGTACTTC	CASSGETGVGTQYF
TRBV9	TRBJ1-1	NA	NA	TGTGCCAGCAGCCCCCACGGACAGTTTGGTACTGAAGCTTTCTTT	CASSPHGQFGTEAFF
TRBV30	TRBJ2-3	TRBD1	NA	TGTGCCTGGAGTCCAGGACAGGGGGTTACAGATACGCAGTATTTT	CAWSPGQGVTDTQYF
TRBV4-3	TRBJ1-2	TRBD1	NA	TGCGCCAGCAGCCAGGATTACCCAGGGGGACGGGGCTACACCTTC	CASSQDYPGGRGYTF
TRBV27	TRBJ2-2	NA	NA	TGTGCCAGCAGTTTTTTGCAGGAACCCGGGGAGCTGTTTTTT	CASSFLQEPGELFF
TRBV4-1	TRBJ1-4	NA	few	TGCGCCAGCAGCCAGAGAGGGCTGAAAGAAAAACTGTTTTTT	CASSQRGLKEKLFF
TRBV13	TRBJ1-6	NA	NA	TGTGCCAGCAGCGATAAGACGCGGGACCTTAATTCACCCCTCCACTTT	CASSDKTRDLNSPLHF
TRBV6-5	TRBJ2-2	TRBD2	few	TGTGCCAGCAGTCACCAGGTCGGGAGGGCCGGGGAGCTGTTTTTT	CASSHQVGRAGELFF
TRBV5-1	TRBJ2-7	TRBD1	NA	TGCGCCAGCGGGACAGGGGATTTTTACGAGCAGTACTTC	CASGTGDFYEQYF
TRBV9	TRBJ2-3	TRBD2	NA	TGTGCCAGCAGCGCGGGACTAGCGGGGGGACTAACAGATACGCAGTATTTT	CASSAGLAGGLTDTQYF
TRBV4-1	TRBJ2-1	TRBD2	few	TGCGCCAGCAGCCAAGGGCGGGGGGGCTACAATGAGCAGTTCTTC	CASSQGRGGYNEQFF
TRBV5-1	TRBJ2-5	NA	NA	TGCGCCAGCAGGACCAACGGCAGGGCCCAAGAGACCCAGTACTTC	CASRTNGRAQETQYF
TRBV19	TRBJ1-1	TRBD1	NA	TGTGCCAGTAGTATTGGGCAGGGGGCCGCTGAAGCTTTCTTT	CASSIGQGAAEAFF
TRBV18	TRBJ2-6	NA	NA	TGTGCCAGCTCTAACTCTGGGGCCAACGTCCTGACTTTC	CASSNSGANVLTF
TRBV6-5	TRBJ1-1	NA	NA	TGTGCCAGCAGTTACTCAAAATATATGGGGGCGGGTGAAGCTTTCTTT	CASSYSKYMGAGEAFF
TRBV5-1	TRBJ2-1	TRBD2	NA	TGCGCCAGCGGAACGACTAGCGGGTCTCATGAGCAGTTCTTC	CASGTTSGSHEQFF
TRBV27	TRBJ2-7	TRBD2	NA	TGTGCCAGCAGTCACACAAGGACTAGCGGGAGGTACGAGCAGTACTTC	CASSHTRTSGRYEQYF
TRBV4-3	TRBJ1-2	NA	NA	TGCGCCAGCAGCCAAGATAACAGTTTTTCCAATGGCTACACCTTC	CASSQDNSFSNGYTF
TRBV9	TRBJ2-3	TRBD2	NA	TGTGCCAGCAGCCCTCGACTAGCGGGGGGCACAGATACGCAGTATTTT	CASSPRLAGGTDTQYF
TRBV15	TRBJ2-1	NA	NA	TGTGCCACCAGCAGAGATGGTGGTGGGGGCTGGTCCTACAATGAGCAGTTCTTC	CATSRDGGGGWSYNEQFF
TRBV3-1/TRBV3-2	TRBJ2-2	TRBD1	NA	TGTGCCAGCAGCCACAGGGGGCGAAACACCGGGGAGCTGTTTTTT	CASSHRGRNTGELFF
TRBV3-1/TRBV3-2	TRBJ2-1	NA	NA	TGTGCCAGCTTGGAGCGCAATGAGCAGTTCTTC	CASLERNEQFF
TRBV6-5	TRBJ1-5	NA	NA	TGTGCCAGCAGTTACTCTTCAAATCAGCCCCAGCATTTT	CASSYSSNQPQHF
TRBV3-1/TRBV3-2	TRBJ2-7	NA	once	TGTGCCAGCAGCCGAATTGGGACTTCCATTTCCGAGCAGTACTTC	CASSRIGTSISEQYF
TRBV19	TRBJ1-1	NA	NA	TGTGCCAGTAAGGGAGGGGGCACTGAAGCTTTCTTT	CASKGGGTEAFF
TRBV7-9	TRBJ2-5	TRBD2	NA	TGTGCCAGCAGCTCTAGCGGGAGGGCCCCCGGGACCCAGTACTTC	CASSSSGRAPGTQYF
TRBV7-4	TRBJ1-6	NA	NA	TGTGCCAGCAGCCCACTAGCAGGAGACGAGGGCACCTCACCCCTCCACTTT	CASSPLAGDEGTSPLHF
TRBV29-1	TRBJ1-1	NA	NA	TGCAGCGCTGAGAAGGGGGAAAACAGGCGGACTGAAGCTTTCTTT	CSAEKGENRRTEAFF
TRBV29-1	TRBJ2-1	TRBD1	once	TGCAGCGTTCCAACAGGGGGGACGGCTCCTGAGCAGTTCTTC	CSVPTGGTAPEQFF